Listed here are 28 T cell receptor beta chains from one sample, sequenced in a study of regulatory T cells in long-lasting Graves disease. For TCR beta, libraries came from iRepertoire HTBI primers and Arm-PCR of CDR3 regions. TCRdb re-called the multiplex PCR reads through MiXCR, storing one row per CDR3 protein. The sample has 300,000 to 400,000 distinct CDR3 sequences, approximately 16% seen once; the top ten hold 25% to 30%. Time point described: newly diagnosed GD, antithyroid drugs for less than 3 months. Researchers made the TCR library from RNA that was extracted from PBMCs. These data were likewise used in another study, on T cells in Graves' hyperthyroidism and ophthalmopathy.

The starting material was peripheral blood mononuclear cells (PBMCs), obtained at new diagnosis, from a patient treated with antithyroid drugs. All receptors come from a man aged 40-49 years with Graves disease.

This clonotype was seen many times. The genes are TRBV5-1 and TRBJ2-5; D unresolved. The CDR3 totals 11 residues. V lost 7 bases and J 0 bases, leaving 4 bases between the germline ends. Germline V gene lookup returns CDR1 SGHRS and CDR2 YFSETQ. In DNA form, the CDR3 reads TGCGCCAGCCAAAACCAAGAGACCCAGTACTTC. Translation: CASQNQETQYF.

As regards this clonotype: This could be a read error, since a much larger clone is one nucleotide away. The chain recombines TRBV6-1 with TRBJ2-1, with 8 bases matching TRBD2. This CDR3 comprises 15 residues. Per germline, CDR1 MNHNS and CDR2 SASEGT. The CDR3 reads CVSSERGGDYNEQFF. The CDR3 coding sequence is TGTGTCAGCAGTGAACGGGGGGGCGATTACAATGAGCAGTTCTTC.

This clonotype appeared a few times. This may be a read error: a much more frequent sequence differs by one nucleotide. This chain links TRBV28 with TRBJ2-5; 9 bases are a match to TRBD1. Germline V gene lookup returns CDR1 MDHEN and CDR2 SYDVKM. This CDR3 contains 14 residues. CDR3 amino acids: CASRGTGIQGTQYF. The CDR3 DNA follows: TGTGCCAGCAGGGGGACAGGGATCCAAGGGACCCAGTACTTC.

This clonotype was found a few times. Since a far larger clone is one base different, this is likely a read error. V gene TRBV28 combines with J gene TRBJ2-3, with D possibly TRBD1 on 6 matching bases. Germline V gene data show CDR1 as MDHEN and CDR2 as SYDVKM. The length of the CDR3 is 15 residues. CDR3 in DNA: TGTGCCAGCAGTTCCCGGCCGGGACATCCCTACGAGCAGTGCTTC. Amino acid sequence: CASSSRPGHPYEQCF.

J is TRBJ2-5 and V is TRBV15; the D gene is possibly TRBD2 (5 bases). Germline CDR1 reads LNHNV; CDR2 reads YYDKDF (reference sequence). V dropped 5 bases and J dropped 4 bases, with 11 bases sitting between them. The CDR3 spans 13 residues. The DNA of the CDR3 is TGTGCCACCAGCGCCTACGGAGGAGAGACCCAGTACTTC. This encodes CATSAYGGETQYF.

This clonotype was observed many times. J is TRBJ2-7 and V is TRBV5-1; 11 bases line up with TRBD2. The V and J ends lost 0 bases and 9 bases, in that order; junction bases with no gene match: 8. Germline CDR1 is SGHRS and CDR2 is YFSETQ. The CDR3 consists of 15 residues. In nucleotides, the CDR3 is TGCGCCAGCAGCTTGGAACTAGCGGGGGACTCCACGCAGTACTTC. This encodes CASSLELAGDSTQYF.

The rearrangement joins TRBV3-1 to TRBJ2-2; D is uncertain. Looked up from germline, CDR1 is LGHDT and CDR2 is YNNKEL (reference sequence). Trimming stripped 2 bases from V and 7 bases from J, with 5 bases between. The CDR3 loop spans 12 amino acids. The CDR3 DNA sequence: TGTGCCAGCAGCCAATACGGCGGGGAGCTGTTTTTT. Translating gives CASSQYGGELFF.

The chain recombines TRBV6-2 or TRBV6-3 with TRBJ2-7, with 10 bases identical to TRBD2. Germline CDR1 MNHEY, CDR2 SVGEGT. The CDR3 spans 14 residues. Trimming cost V 6 bases and J 2 bases; bases outside gene matches: 4. CDR3 sequence (DNA): TGTGCCAGCAGGGATAGCGGGGGGCCCTACGAGCAGTACTTC. Translating gives CASRDSGGPYEQYF.

This clonotype was counted many times. The chain links TRBV2 to TRBJ2-6; D is unclear. CDR3 length: 14 residues. V was clipped by 6 bases and J by 0 bases, with 6 bases between them. Germline V gives CDR1 SNHLY, CDR2 FYNNEI. CDR3 nucleotide sequence: TGTGCCAGCAGCGTCCCCTCTGGGGCCAACGTCCTGACTTTC. It codes for CASSVPSGANVLTF.

This clonotype was counted ten times or more. This chain links TRBV19 with TRBJ2-3, with TRBD2 identical over 8 bases. J gave up 6 bases and V 5 bases, and 10 bases lay outside the gene matches. Germline loops: CDR1 LNHDA, CDR2 SQIVND (reference sequence). The CDR3 consists of 15 residues. This chain's CDR3 is CASSSSGGFSDTQYF. CDR3 DNA sequence: TGTGCCAGTAGTTCAAGCGGGGGTTTCAGCGATACGCAGTATTTT.

This clonotype showed up many times. J is TRBJ1-2 and V is TRBV2; no definite D call. Per germline, CDR1 SNHLY and CDR2 FYNNEI. The CDR3 consists of 14 residues. The V gene lost 4 bases and the J gene lost 4 bases, with 13 bases spanning the gap. CDR3 residues: CASSATRDSYGYTF. CDR3 sequence (DNA): TGTGCCAGCAGTGCGACAAGGGATTCCTATGGCTACACCTTC.

This clonotype was recorded at least ten times. The chain uses TRBV6-2 or TRBV6-3 and TRBJ2-7, with D hard to call. The germline gives CDR1 MNHEY, CDR2 SVGEGT. The ends were cut back, 2 bases at V and 1 base at J, with 12 bases in the middle. This CDR3 contains 15 residues. The CDR3 DNA reads as TGTGCCAGCAGTTACAATGGAATTGGGTCCTACGAGCAGTACTTC. It yields the protein CASSYNGIGSYEQYF.

The table lists this clonotype with a few counts. The chain joins TRBV3-1 to TRBJ2-1, with D uncertain. Trimming took off 7 bases at V and 6 bases at J, with 16 bases between the two ends. This CDR3 is 14 amino acids long. Germline V CDR1 and CDR2: LGHDT, YNNKEL (reference sequence). DNA for the CDR3: TGTGCCAGCACCCCCCTACCCCAAATCAATGAGCAGTTCTTC. Protein product: CASTPLPQINEQFF.

This clonotype appeared many times. This sequence joins TRBV20-1 and TRBJ2-3; TRBD2 aligns across 8 bases. The CDR3 runs to 15 residues. V was clipped by 1 base and J by 5 bases; unmatched bases: 8. The germline V gene encodes CDR1 DFQATT and CDR2 SNEGSKA (reference sequence). The CDR3 sequence is CSARVGGGPGDTQYF. CDR3 nucleotide sequence: TGCAGTGCTAGAGTCGGGGGGGGGCCAGGAGATACGCAGTATTTT.

The chain combines TRBV2 with TRBJ1-2; 8 bases match TRBD1. Germline CDR1 SNHLY, CDR2 FYNNEI. Germline trimming cut 6 bases from V and 7 bases from J; bases unmatched to any gene: 13. The CDR3 extends over 15 amino acids. Written as DNA, the CDR3 is TGTGCCAGCAGACCCGGGACAGGAGATTTGGGTGGCTACACCTTC. Translated: CASRPGTGDLGGYTF.

This clonotype was recorded many times. This chain joins TRBV28 and TRBJ1-1, with D unclear. Trimming removed 1 base from V and 10 bases from J, with 19 bases in between. The CDR3 contains 15 residues. Germline V gene sequence: CDR1 MDHEN, CDR2 SYDVKM. The CDR3 bases are TGTGCCAGCAGTTTATCTACGTCGACTATCTGGGGAGCTTTCTTT. Amino acid sequence: CASSLSTSTIWGAFF. The entire variable domain, with the rest obtained from reference TRBV28 and TRBJ1-1, is as follows: DVKVTQSSRYLVKRTGEKVFLECVQDMDHENMFWYRQDPGLGLRLIYFSYDVKMKEKGDIPEGYSVSREKKERFSLILESASTNQTSMYLCASSLSTSTIWGAFFGQGTRLTVV.

This clonotype occurred many times. The J gene is TRBJ2-3, the V gene TRBV2; 8 bases match TRBD1. Germline V gene lookup returns CDR1 SNHLY and CDR2 FYNNEI. The CDR3 spans 18 residues. With 5 bases clipped from V and 3 bases from J, the junction kept 16 bases outside the gene matches. CDR3 coding DNA: TGTGCCAGCAGTTATATTGGGCGGACAGGGATGGAGACAGATACGCAGTATTTT. Translating it yields CASSYIGRTGMETDTQYF.

This clonotype showed up just a few times. The chain links TRBV30 to TRBJ2-2; D unclear. Germline V CDR1 and CDR2: GTSNPN, SVGIG (reference sequence). With 0 bases removed from V and 3 bases from J, the gap between germline ends came to 8 bases. CDR3 length equals 14 residues. CDR3: CAWSVREYTGELFF. The CDR3 nucleotides are TGTGCCTGGAGTGTACGAGAATACACCGGGGAGCTGTTTTTT. Complete variable domain (other parts from reference TRBV30 and TRBJ2-2): SQTIHQWPATLVQPVGSPLSLECTVEGTSNPNLYWYRQAAGRGLQLLFYSVGIGQISSEVPQNLSASRPQDRQFILSSKKLLLSDSGFYLCAWSVREYTGELFFGEGSRLTVL.

This clonotype was found a few times. The V and J genes are TRBV19 and TRBJ1-2; no definite D call. This CDR3 is built from 14 residues. Germline CDR1 reads LNHDA; CDR2 reads SQIVND (reference sequence). The V end lost 4 bases, the J end lost 6 bases, and 15 bases lay between the germline ends. The DNA for the CDR3 is TGTGCCAGTAGTACCCCCTGGGATGTGGATGGCTACACCTTC. Its protein product is CASSTPWDVDGYTF.

The chain links TRBV18 to TRBJ1-1; D remains unclear. The V end lost 3 bases, the J end lost 6 bases, and 17 bases lay between the germline ends. The CDR3 has 15 amino acids. The V gene's germline CDR1 is KGHSH and CDR2 LQKENI. The CDR3 nucleotides are TGTGCCAGCTCACCTTCCCAGTCGCAGGACGCTGAAGCTTTCTTT. Its protein is CASSPSQSQDAEAFF.

The table lists this clonotype with many counts. V usage is TRBV5-5 and J usage is TRBJ1-2; 7 bases fit TRBD1. This CDR3 has 14 residues. The V gene end was trimmed by 1 base and the J gene end by 5 bases; junction bases not matched to a gene: 5. CDR1 and CDR2 (germline): SGHKS, YYEKEE (reference sequence). The CDR3 coding sequence is TGTGCCAGCAGCTTGAACAGGGGACCATATGGCTACACCTTC. It encodes CASSLNRGPYGYTF.

This clonotype was detected many times. The chain joins TRBV27 to TRBJ2-3, with D perhaps matching TRBD2 (5 bases). The CDR3 consists of 14 residues. Germline CDR1 MNHEY, CDR2 SMNVEV (reference sequence). Trimming removed 6 bases at V and 0 bases at J, with 10 bases between. The DNA of the CDR3 is TGTGCCAGCAGCCGAGGGTCTAGCACAGATACGCAGTATTTT. Protein: CASSRGSSTDTQYF.

This clonotype turned up a few times. CDR3 bases: TGTGCCTGGAGTGTACTAACGGGGAGCTCCTACAATGAGCAGTTCTTC. This sequence encodes CAWSVLTGSSYNEQFF. This chain links TRBV30 with TRBJ2-1; a weak D match, TRBD2 (5 bases). CDR1 and CDR2 (germline): GTSNPN, SVGIG (reference sequence). The CDR3 runs to 16 residues. V lost 0 bases to trimming and J lost 0 bases, with 12 bases between them.

This clonotype came up a few times. The chain employs TRBV7-9 and TRBJ2-1; D might be TRBD1 or TRBD2, each matching 5 bases. CDR1 and CDR2 from the germline V gene are SEHNR and FQNEAQ (reference sequence). This CDR3 region has 15 residues. The V gene lost 5 bases and the J gene lost 7 bases, with 18 bases spanning the gap. The DNA for the CDR3 is TGTGCCAGCAGCGAAATCGAGGAGGCAGGGAATGAGCAGTTCTTC. Encoded protein: CASSEIEEAGNEQFF.

A few counts support this clonotype. This chain connects TRBV24-1 to TRBJ2-5; D is unresolved. Per the germline V gene, CDR1 is KGHDR and CDR2 is SFDVKD. The CDR3 length is 14 residues. Trimming took 7 bases from V and 2 from J, leaving 13 bases between them. CDR3: CATSARQKQETQYF. DNA for the CDR3: TGTGCCACCAGCGCTAGGCAGAAACAAGAGACCCAGTACTTC.

There are many counts of this clonotype. V and J are TRBV11-2 and TRBJ2-5, with D possibly matching TRBD2 (5 bases). Per germline, CDR1 SGHAT and CDR2 FQNNGV. Trimming shortened V by 4 bases and J by 2 bases, and 11 bases separated the two germline ends. The length of the CDR3 is 14 residues. CDR3 coding DNA: TGTGCCAGCAGCTCTTGGGAGCCGCAAGAGACCCAGTACTTC. Translated: CASSSWEPQETQYF.

This clonotype showed up many times. The rearrangement links TRBV11-1 to TRBJ2-1; 7 nucleotides agree with TRBD1. Germline CDR1 is SGHAT and CDR2 is FQDESV (reference sequence). V lost 9 bases and J lost 4; bases outside the gene matches: 9. The CDR3 totals 14 residues. Here the CDR3 DNA reads TGTGCCAGTAGACCGGGACAGTCTTACAATGAGCAGTTCTTC. This codes for CASRPGQSYNEQFF.

Many counts were recorded for this clonotype. This chain links TRBV7-9 with TRBJ2-1, with TRBD1 matching 7 bases. The trim removed 6 bases at V and 10 bases at J, leaving 6 bases unmatched. Per germline, CDR1 SEHNR and CDR2 FQNEAQ (reference sequence). The CDR3 is made up of 12 amino acids. CDR3 sequence reads: CASRQQGYEQFF. CDR3 bases: TGTGCCAGCAGACAACAGGGGTACGAGCAGTTCTTC.